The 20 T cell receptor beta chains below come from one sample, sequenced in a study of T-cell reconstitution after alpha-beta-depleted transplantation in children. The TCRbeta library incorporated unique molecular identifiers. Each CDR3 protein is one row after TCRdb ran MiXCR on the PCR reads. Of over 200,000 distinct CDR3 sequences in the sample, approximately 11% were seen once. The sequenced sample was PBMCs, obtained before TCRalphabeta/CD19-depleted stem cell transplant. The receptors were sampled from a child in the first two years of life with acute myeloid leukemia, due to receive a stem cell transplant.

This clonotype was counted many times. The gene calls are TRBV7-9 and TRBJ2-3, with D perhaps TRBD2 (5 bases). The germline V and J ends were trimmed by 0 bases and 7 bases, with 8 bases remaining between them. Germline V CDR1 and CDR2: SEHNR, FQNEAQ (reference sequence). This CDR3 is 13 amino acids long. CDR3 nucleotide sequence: TGTGCCAGCAGCTTAGCGAGGGTCAATACGCAGTATTTT. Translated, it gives CASSLARVNTQYF.

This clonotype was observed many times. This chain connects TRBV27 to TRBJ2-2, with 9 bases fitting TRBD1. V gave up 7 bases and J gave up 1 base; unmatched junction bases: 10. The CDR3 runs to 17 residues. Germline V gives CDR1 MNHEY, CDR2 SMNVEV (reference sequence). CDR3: CASKSPTGGRNTGELFF. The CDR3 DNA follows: TGTGCCAGCAAGTCCCCAACAGGGGGCCGGAACACCGGGGAGCTGTTTTTT.

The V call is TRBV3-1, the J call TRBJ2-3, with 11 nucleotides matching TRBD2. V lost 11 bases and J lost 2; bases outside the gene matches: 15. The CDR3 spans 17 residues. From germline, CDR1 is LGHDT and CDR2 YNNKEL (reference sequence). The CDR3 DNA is TGTGCCTGCTGCCAACAGGGGACTAGCGGAGCCACAGATACGCAGTATTTT. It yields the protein CACCQQGTSGATDTQYF.

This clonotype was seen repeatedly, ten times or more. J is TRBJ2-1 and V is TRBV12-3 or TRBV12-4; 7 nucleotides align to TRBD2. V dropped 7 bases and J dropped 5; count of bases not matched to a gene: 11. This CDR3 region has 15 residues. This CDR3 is CASTSQSGAHNEQFF. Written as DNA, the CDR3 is TGTGCCAGCACCTCTCAGAGCGGGGCCCACAATGAGCAGTTCTTC.

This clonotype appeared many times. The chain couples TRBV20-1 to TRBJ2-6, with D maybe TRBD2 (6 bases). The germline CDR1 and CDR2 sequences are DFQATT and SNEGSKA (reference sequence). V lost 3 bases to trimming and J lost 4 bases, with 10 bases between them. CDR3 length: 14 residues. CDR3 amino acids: CSASGGTGANVLTF. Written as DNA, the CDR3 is TGCAGTGCTAGCGGAGGGACCGGGGCCAACGTCCTGACTTTC.

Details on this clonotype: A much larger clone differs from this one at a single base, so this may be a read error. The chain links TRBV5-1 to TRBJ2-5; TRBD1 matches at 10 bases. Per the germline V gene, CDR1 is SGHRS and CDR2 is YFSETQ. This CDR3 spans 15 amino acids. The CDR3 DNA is TGCGCCAGCAGCACCCGACAGGGGGCCCAAGAGACCCGGTACTTC. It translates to CASSTRQGAQETRYF.

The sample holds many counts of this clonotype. The CDR3 loop is CSAKSVDGQGPDTQYF. CDR3 nucleotide sequence: TGCAGTGCTAAATCGGTTGATGGACAGGGCCCAGATACGCAGTATTTT. V gene TRBV20-1 combines with J gene TRBJ2-3, with TRBD1 identical over 8 bases. The CDR3 contains 16 residues. Losses at the gene ends were 4 bases for V and 4 bases for J; bases not matched to a gene: 13. CDR1 is DFQATT and CDR2 is SNEGSKA in the germline V gene (reference sequence).

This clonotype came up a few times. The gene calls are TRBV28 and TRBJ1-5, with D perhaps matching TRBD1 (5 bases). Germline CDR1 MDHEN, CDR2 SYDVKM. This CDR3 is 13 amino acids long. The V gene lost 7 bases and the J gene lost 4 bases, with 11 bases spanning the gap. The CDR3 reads CASIGGGNQPQHF. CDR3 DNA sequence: TGTGCCAGCATTGGGGGGGGGAATCAGCCCCAGCATTTT.

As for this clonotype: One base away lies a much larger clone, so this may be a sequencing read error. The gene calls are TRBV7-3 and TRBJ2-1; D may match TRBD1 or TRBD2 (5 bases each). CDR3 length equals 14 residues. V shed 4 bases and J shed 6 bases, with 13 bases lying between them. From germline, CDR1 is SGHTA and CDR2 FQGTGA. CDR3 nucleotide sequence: TGTGCCAGCAGCTCCCCGGGGCGGGTCAATGAGCAGTTCTTC. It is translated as CASSSPGRVNEQFF.

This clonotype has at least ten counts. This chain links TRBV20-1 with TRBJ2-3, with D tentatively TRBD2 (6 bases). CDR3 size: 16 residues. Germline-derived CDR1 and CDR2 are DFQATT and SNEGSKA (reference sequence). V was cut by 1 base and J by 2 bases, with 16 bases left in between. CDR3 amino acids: CSARVGWGDFTDTQYF. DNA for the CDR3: TGCAGTGCTAGAGTTGGGTGGGGGGACTTCACAGATACGCAGTATTTT.

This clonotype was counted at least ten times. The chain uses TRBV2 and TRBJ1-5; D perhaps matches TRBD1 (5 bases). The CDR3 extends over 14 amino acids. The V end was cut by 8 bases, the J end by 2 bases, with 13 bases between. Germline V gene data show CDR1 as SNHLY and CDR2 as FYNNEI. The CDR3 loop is CASGDQGRNQPQHF. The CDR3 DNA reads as TGTGCCAGCGGCGATCAGGGTCGCAATCAGCCCCAGCATTTT.

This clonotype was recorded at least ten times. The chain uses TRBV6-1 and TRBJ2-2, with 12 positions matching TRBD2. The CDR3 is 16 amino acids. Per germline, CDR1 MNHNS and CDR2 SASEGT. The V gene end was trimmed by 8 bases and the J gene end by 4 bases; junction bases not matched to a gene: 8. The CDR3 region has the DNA TGTGCCAGCCCTAGCGGGAGGGCCGGGATCACCGGGGAGCTGTTTTTT. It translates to CASPSGRAGITGELFF.

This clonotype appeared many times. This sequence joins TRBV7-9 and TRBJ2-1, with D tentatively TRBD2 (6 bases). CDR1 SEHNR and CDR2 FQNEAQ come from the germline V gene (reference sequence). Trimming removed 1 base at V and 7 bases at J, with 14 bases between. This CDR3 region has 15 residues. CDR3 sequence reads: CASSLVDGGANEQFF. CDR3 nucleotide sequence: TGTGCCAGCAGCTTAGTTGATGGCGGGGCTAATGAGCAGTTCTTC.

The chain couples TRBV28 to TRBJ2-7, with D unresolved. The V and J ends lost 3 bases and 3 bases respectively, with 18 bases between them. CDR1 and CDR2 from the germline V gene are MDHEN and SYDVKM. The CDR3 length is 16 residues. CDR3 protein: CASSFYAPQPFYEQYF. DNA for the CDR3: TGTGCCAGCAGTTTTTATGCGCCTCAACCTTTCTACGAGCAGTACTTC.

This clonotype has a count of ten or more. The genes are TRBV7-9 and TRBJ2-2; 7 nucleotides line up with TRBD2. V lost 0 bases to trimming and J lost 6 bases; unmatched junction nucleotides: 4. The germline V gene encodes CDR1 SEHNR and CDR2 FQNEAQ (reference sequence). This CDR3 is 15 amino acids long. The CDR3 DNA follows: TGTGCCAGCAGCTTAGCCCTAGCGGTGGCCGGGGAGCTGTTTTTT. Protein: CASSLALAVAGELFF. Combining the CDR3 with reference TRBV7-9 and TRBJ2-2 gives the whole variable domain DTGVSQNPRHKITKRGQNVTFRCDPISEHNRLYWYRQTLGQGPEFLTYFQNEAQLEKSRLLSDRFSAERPKGSFSTLEIQRTEQGDSAMYLCASSLALAVAGELFFGEGSRLTVL.

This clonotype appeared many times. The CDR3 is CASSPQLAGVHEQYF. For the CDR3, the DNA is TGTGCCAGCAGCCCCCAACTAGCGGGAGTCCACGAGCAGTACTTC. This chain links TRBV12-3 or TRBV12-4 with TRBJ2-7; 11 bases fit TRBD2. CDR3 length equals 15 residues. V shed 6 bases and J 5 bases; nucleotides not matched to a gene: 9.

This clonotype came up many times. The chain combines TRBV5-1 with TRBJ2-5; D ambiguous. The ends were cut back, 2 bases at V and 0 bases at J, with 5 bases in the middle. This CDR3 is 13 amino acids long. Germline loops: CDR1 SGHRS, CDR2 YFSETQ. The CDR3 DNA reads TGCGCCAGCAGCTTAGAGTACCAAGAGACCCAGTACTTC. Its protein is CASSLEYQETQYF. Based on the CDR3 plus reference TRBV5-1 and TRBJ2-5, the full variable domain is KAGVTQTPRYLIKTRGQQVTLSCSPISGHRSVSWYQQTPGQGLQFLFEYFSETQRNKGNFPGRFSGRQFSNSRSEMNVSTLELGDSALYLCASSLEYQETQYFGPGTRLLVL.

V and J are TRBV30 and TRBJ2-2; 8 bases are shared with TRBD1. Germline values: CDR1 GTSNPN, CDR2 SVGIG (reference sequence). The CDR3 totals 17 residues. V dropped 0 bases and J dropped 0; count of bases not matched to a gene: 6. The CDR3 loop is CAWSVRQGLTNTGELFF. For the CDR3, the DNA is TGTGCCTGGAGTGTACGACAGGGGCTTACGAACACCGGGGAGCTGTTTTTT.

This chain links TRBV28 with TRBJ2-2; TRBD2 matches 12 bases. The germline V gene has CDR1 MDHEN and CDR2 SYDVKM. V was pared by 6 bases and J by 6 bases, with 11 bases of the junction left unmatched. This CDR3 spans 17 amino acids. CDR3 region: CASSRTSGVLGAGELFF. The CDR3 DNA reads TGTGCCAGCAGCAGGACTAGCGGGGTATTGGGTGCCGGGGAGCTGTTTTTT.

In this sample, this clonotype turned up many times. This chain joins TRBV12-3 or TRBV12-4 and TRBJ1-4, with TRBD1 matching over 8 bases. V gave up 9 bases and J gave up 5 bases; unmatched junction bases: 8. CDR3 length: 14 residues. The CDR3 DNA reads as TGTGCCAGTGACGGGGACAGGAAAAATGAAAAACTGTTTTTT. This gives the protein CASDGDRKNEKLFF.